The present T cell receptor beta chain was sequenced within a study of early T cells in non-severe SARS-CoV-2 infection. Overall study: From unsorted whole blood, bulk RNA was sequenced, and the chains remained unpaired. Findings and limits, study-wide: Clonotype matching in VDJdb favored anti-spike CD8 responses and did not capture private and CD4 specificities.

This CDR3 has 12 amino acids. Germline CDR1 SQVTM, CDR2 ANQGSEA. The V gene lost 0 bases and the J gene lost 2 bases, with 3 bases spanning the gap. In its sample, this clonotype was seen many times. Its antigen is not identified. Individual cDNA molecules received unique molecular identifiers during library preparation. TCRdb re-called the 5' RACE reads through MiXCR, storing one row per CDR3 protein. In the table there are fewer than 65,000 distinct CDR3 sequences, approximately 5.9% of which are singletons. This chain links TRBV29-1 with TRBJ2-3; D is uncertain. The origin of this receptor is an adult who was a healthcare worker with PCR-confirmed SARS-CoV-2 infection or an uninfected control (not recorded which). The sample here was whole blood, taken at baseline. The CDR3 region has the DNA TGCAGCGTTGAAGACGCCACAGATACGCAGTATTTT. Translating it yields CSVEDATDTQYF.